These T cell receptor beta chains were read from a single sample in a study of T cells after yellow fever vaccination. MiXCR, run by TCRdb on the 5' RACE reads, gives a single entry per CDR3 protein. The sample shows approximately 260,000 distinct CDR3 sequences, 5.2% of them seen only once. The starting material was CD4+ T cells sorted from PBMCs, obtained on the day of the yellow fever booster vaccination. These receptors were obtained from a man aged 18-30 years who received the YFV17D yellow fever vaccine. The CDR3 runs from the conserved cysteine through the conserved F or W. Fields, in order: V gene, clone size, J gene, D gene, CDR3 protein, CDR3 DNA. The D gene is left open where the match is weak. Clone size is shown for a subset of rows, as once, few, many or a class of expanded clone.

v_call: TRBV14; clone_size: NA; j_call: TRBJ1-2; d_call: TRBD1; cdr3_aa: CASSHRAGGRGYTF; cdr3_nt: TGTGCCAGCAGCCACAGGGCAGGGGGACGGGGCTACACCTTC
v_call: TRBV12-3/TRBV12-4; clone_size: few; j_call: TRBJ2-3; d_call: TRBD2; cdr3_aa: CASSWTSGGAGTDTQYF; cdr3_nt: TGTGCCAGCAGTTGGACTAGCGGGGGAGCGGGCACAGATACGCAGTATTTT
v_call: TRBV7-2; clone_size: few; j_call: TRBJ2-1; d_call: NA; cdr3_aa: CASRGIGLTSYNEQFF; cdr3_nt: TGTGCCAGCAGGGGAATCGGACTAACCTCCTACAATGAGCAGTTCTTC
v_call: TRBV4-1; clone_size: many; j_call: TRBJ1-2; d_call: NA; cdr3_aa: CASSQERWGYTF; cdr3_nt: TGCGCCAGCAGCCAAGAACGGTGGGGCTACACCTTC
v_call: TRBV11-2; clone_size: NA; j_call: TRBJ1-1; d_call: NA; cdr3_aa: CASSSSDFRAWDTEAFF; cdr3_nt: TGTGCCAGCAGCTCCTCAGATTTCAGGGCGTGGGACACTGAAGCTTTCTTT
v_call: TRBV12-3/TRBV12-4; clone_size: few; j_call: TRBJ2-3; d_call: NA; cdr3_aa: CASSFPPQINTQYF; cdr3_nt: TGTGCCAGCAGTTTTCCCCCTCAGATAAATACGCAGTATTTT
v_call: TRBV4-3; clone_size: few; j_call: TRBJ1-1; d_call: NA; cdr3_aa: CASSQESRKDEAFF; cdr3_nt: TGCGCCAGCAGCCAAGAGAGTCGGAAGGATGAAGCTTTCTTT
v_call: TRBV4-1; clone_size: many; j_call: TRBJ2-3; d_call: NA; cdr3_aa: CASSQDNRPGTDTQYF; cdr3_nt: TGCGCCAGCAGCCAAGACAACCGCCCGGGAACAGATACGCAGTATTTT
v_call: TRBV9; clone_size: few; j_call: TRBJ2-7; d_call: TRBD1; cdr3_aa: CASSVVSGGGEQYF; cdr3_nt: TGTGCCAGCAGCGTAGTCTCAGGGGGTGGCGAGCAGTACTTC
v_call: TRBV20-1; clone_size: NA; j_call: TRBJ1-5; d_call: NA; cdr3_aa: CSASSTNQPQHF; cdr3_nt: TGCAGTGCTAGTAGTACCAATCAGCCCCAGCATTTT
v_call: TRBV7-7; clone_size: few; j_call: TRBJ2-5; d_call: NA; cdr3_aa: CASSSSGGTETQYF; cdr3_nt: TGTGCCAGCAGCTCCTCCGGGGGTACGGAGACCCAGTACTTC
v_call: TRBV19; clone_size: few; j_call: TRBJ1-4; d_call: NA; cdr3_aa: CASQQGWGSANEKLFF; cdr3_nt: TGTGCCAGTCAACAGGGATGGGGATCAGCTAATGAAAAACTGTTTTTT
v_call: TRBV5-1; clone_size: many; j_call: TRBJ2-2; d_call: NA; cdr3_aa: CASSLGRATLTGELFF; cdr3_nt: TGCGCCAGCAGCTTGGGACGGGCAACCTTGACCGGGGAGCTGTTTTTT
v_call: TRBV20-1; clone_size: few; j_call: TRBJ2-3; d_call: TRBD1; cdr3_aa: CSAYRGRSTDTQYF; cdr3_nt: TGCAGTGCGTACAGGGGGCGAAGCACAGATACGCAGTATTTT
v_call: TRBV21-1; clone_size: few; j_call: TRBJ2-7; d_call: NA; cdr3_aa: CASSKPRSKGGYEQYF; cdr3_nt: TGTGCCAGCAGCAAGCCCCGGTCGAAGGGGGGCTACGAGCAGTACTTC
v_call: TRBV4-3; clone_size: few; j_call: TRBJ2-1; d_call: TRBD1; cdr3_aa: CASSQDGQGIYNEQFF; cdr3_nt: TGCGCCAGCAGCCAAGATGGACAGGGGATCTACAATGAGCAGTTCTTC
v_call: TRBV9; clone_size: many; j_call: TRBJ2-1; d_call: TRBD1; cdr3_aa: CASTRTGYNEQFF; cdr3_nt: TGTGCCAGCACCCGGACAGGGTATAATGAGCAGTTCTTC
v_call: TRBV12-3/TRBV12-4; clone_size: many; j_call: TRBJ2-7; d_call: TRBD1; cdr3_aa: CASSLGGQGSYEQYF; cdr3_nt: TGTGCCAGCAGTTTAGGGGGACAGGGGTCCTACGAGCAGTACTTC
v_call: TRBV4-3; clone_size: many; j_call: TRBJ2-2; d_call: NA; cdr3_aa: CASRPDSSNTGELFF; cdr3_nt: TGCGCCAGCAGGCCGGACAGTTCGAACACCGGGGAGCTGTTTTTT
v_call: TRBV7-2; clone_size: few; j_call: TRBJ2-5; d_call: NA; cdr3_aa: CASSLSSRAQYF; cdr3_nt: TGTGCCAGCAGCTTAAGCTCTCGGGCGCAGTACTTC
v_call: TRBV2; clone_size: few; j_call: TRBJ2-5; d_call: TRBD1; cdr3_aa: CATVQGTGGNGKTQYF; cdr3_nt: TGTGCCACCGTACAGGGAACAGGGGGTAATGGAAAGACCCAGTACTTC
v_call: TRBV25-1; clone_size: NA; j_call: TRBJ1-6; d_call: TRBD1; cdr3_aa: CASQTGDSYNSPLHF; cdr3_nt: TGTGCCAGCCAGACAGGGGATTCCTATAATTCACCCCTCCACTTT
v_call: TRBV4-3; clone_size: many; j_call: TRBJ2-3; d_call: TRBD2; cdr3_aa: CASSVGWSSGGTDTQYF; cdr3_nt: TGCGCCAGCAGCGTCGGATGGTCTAGCGGGGGTACAGATACGCAGTATTTT
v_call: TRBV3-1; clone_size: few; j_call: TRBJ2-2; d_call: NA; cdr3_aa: CASSHYSDTGELFF; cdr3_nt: TGTGCCAGCAGCCATTACTCAGACACCGGGGAGCTGTTTTTT
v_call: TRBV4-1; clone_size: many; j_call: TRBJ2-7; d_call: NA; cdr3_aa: CASSQEDPPYEQYF; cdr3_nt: TGCGCCAGCAGCCAAGAGGACCCTCCCTACGAGCAGTACTTC
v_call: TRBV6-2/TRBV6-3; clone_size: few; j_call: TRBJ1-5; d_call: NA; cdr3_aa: CASGGAVNQPQHF; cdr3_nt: TGTGCCAGCGGGGGGGCCGTCAATCAGCCCCAGCATTTT
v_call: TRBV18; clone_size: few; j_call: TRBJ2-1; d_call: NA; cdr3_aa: CASSAEMSSYNEQFF; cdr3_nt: TGTGCCAGCTCAGCCGAGATGAGCTCCTACAATGAGCAGTTCTTC
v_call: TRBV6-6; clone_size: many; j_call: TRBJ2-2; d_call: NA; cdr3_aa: CASSVNPGELFF; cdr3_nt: TGTGCCAGCAGTGTTAACCCGGGGGAGCTGTTTTTT
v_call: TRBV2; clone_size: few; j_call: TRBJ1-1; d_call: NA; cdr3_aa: CASSARENTEAFF; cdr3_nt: TGTGCCAGCAGTGCGAGGGAGAACACTGAAGCTTTCTTT
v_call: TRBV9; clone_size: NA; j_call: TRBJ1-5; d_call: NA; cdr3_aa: CASSVGDDQPQHF; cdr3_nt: TGTGCCAGCAGCGTAGGGGACGATCAGCCCCAGCATTTT
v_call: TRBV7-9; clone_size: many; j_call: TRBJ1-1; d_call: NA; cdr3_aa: CASSLAMMNTEAFF; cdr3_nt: TGTGCCAGCAGCTTAGCGATGATGAACACTGAAGCTTTCTTT
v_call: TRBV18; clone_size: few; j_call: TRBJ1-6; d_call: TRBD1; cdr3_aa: CASSVQGQANSPLHF; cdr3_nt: TGTGCCAGCTCAGTACAGGGACAGGCCAATTCACCCCTCCACTTT
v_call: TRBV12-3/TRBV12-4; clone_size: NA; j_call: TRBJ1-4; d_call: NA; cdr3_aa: CASSFSLSGEKLFF; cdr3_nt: TGTGCCAGCAGTTTTAGCCTATCGGGTGAAAAACTGTTTTTT
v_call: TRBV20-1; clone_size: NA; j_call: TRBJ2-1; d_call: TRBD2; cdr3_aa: CSAPGLAAYNEQFF; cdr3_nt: TGCAGTGCTCCGGGACTAGCGGCTTACAATGAGCAGTTCTTC
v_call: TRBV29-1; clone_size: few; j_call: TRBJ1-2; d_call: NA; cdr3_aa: CSVGERDVPHYGYTF; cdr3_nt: TGCAGCGTTGGTGAGAGGGACGTTCCGCACTATGGCTACACCTTC
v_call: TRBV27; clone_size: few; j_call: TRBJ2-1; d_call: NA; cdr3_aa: CASSLSAGGPNEQFF; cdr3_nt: TGTGCCAGCAGTTTATCCGCAGGGGGGCCCAATGAGCAGTTCTTC
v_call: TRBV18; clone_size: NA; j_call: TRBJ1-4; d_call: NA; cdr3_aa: CASSPSRAANEKLFF; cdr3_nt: TGTGCCAGCTCACCATCCAGGGCGGCGAATGAAAAACTGTTTTTT
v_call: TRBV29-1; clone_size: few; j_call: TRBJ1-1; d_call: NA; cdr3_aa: CSVRTGSRVTEAFF; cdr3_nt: TGCAGCGTGAGGACGGGGAGTCGTGTCACTGAAGCTTTCTTT
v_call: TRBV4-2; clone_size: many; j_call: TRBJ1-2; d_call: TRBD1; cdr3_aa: CASSQDADRDYGYTF; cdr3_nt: TGTGCCAGCAGCCAAGATGCGGACAGGGACTATGGCTACACCTTC
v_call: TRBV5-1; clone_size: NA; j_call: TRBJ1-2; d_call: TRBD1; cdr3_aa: CASSLDAGQGAGNGYTF; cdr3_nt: TGCGCCAGCAGCTTGGACGCGGGACAGGGGGCAGGAAATGGCTACACCTTC
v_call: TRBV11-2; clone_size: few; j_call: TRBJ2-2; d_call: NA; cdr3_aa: CASSSLQGTAGELFF; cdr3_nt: TGTGCCAGCAGCTCACTACAGGGTACCGCCGGGGAGCTGTTTTTT
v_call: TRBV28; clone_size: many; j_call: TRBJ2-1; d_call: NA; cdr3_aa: CASRRGPGDNEQFF; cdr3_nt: TGTGCCAGCAGGAGAGGGCCCGGGGACAATGAGCAGTTCTTC